The 12 T cell receptor beta chains reported below all come from one sample, sequenced in a study of neoadjuvant nivolumab and ipilimumab in lung cancer. The data were produced by immunoSEQ multiplex PCR, yet TCRdb's version contains in-frame clones alone and is incomplete. The sample has about 30,000 clones, approximately 80% seen once. Material: tumor tissue, obtained after neoadjuvant nivolumab, alone or with ipilimumab, at or shortly before surgery. The receptors derive from an adult with non-small cell lung cancer.

The chain recombines TRBV7-2 with TRBJ2-2; 7 bases are shared with TRBD2. The CDR3 is 14 amino acids. After removal of 5 bases from V and 6 bases from J, the junction contained 6 bases not matched to a gene. The V gene's germline CDR1 is SGHTA and CDR2 FQGNSA. The CDR3 here is CASSPGGTPGELFF. Here the CDR3 DNA reads TGTGCCAGCAGCCCGGGGGGTACCCCCGGGGAGCTGTTTTTT.

The J gene is TRBJ1-5, the V gene TRBV7-8; a weak D match, TRBD1 (5 bases). Germline V gene sequence: CDR1 SGHVS, CDR2 FQNEAQ. There are 14 residues in the CDR3. The V and J ends lost 5 bases and 1 base respectively, with 9 bases between them. The CDR3 spells CASSTTVSNQPQHF. Written as DNA, the CDR3 is TGTGCCAGCAGCACGACAGTCAGCAATCAGCCCCAGCATTTT.

The chain links TRBV7-8 to TRBJ1-2; 9 bases map to TRBD1. With V trimmed by 5 bases and J by 4 bases, 14 bases remained unmatched. The germline CDR1 and CDR2 sequences are SGHVS and FQNEAQ. The CDR3 consists of 17 residues. CDR3: CASSPGLTGGAGYGYTF. The CDR3 coding sequence is TGTGCCAGCAGCCCGGGGCTTACAGGGGGCGCAGGCTATGGCTACACCTTC.

The chain recombines TRBV5-1 with TRBJ2-2; D gene uncertain. Trimming removed 0 bases at V and 4 bases at J, with 4 bases between. In germline, CDR1 is SGHRS, CDR2 YFSETQ. The CDR3 consists of 13 residues. The CDR3 loop reads CASSLGATGELFF. The DNA of the CDR3 is TGCGCCAGCAGCTTGGGGGCCACCGGGGAGCTGTTTTTT.

This clone has more than one count but fewer than ten. The chain couples TRBV2 to TRBJ2-3; perhaps TRBD1 as D (5 bases). The germline V gene encodes CDR1 SNHLY and CDR2 FYNNEI. The CDR3 length is 13 residues. CDR3 sequence reads: CIGARAPTDTQYF. Written as DNA, the CDR3 is TGTATTGGGGCCAGGGCACCCACAGATACGCAGTATTTT.

The chain employs TRBV18 and TRBJ1-1, with D possibly TRBD1 on 5 matching bases. Between the trimmed V and J ends, which lost 5 bases and 1 base, there was a span of 11 bases. The CDR3 is made up of 14 amino acids. Germline CDR1 and CDR2: KGHSH and LQKENI. DNA for the CDR3: TGTGCCAGCTCAGAACAGGCCGCGAACACTGAAGCTTTCTTT. Residues: CASSEQAANTEAFF. Full variable domain (rest looked up from reference TRBV18 and TRBJ1-1): NAGVMQNPRHLVRRRGQEARLRCSPMKGHSHVYWYRQLPEEGLKFMVYLQKENIIDESGMPKERFSAEFPKEGPSILRIQQVVRGDSAAYFCASSEQAANTEAFFGQGTRLTVV.

The count of this clone is one. The CDR3 here is CASSPSGGTDTQYF. The DNA for the CDR3 is TGTGCCAGTAGTCCCTCAGGGGGGACAGATACGCAGTATTTT. This sequence joins TRBV19 and TRBJ2-3; tentative D call: TRBD1 (7 bases). Trimming removed 5 bases at V and 3 bases at J, with 12 bases between. The germline CDR1 and CDR2 sequences are LNHDA and SQIVND (reference sequence). This CDR3 region has 14 residues. Full variable domain (outside the CDR3, taken from reference TRBV19 and TRBJ2-3): DGGITQSPKYLFRKEGQNVTLSCEQNLNHDAMYWYRQDPGQGLRLIYYSQIVNDFQKGDIAEGYSVSREKKESFPLTVTSAQKNPTAFYLCASSPSGGTDTQYFGPGTRLTVL.

This chain links TRBV9 with TRBJ1-2; D is ambiguous. The CDR3 runs to 15 residues. Trimming removed 4 bases from V and 2 bases from J, with 15 bases in between. Germline V gene lookup returns CDR1 SGDLS and CDR2 YYNGEE. CDR3 in amino acids: CASSPSPAANYGYTF. CDR3 nucleotides: TGTGCCAGCAGCCCCAGTCCAGCAGCCAACTATGGCTACACCTTC.

The genes are TRBV9 and TRBJ2-1; D remains ambiguous. V lost 3 bases and J 6 bases, leaving 4 bases between the germline ends. This CDR3 comprises 11 residues. In germline, CDR1 is SGDLS, CDR2 YYNGEE. CDR3 loop: CASSARNEQFF. The CDR3 DNA reads TGTGCCAGCAGCGCACGCAATGAGCAGTTCTTC.

This chain connects TRBV25-1 to TRBJ1-1; 9 nucleotides align to TRBD1. The CDR3 has 13 residues. V gave up 6 bases and J gave up 1 base; unmatched junction bases: 0. In germline, CDR1 is MGHDK, CDR2 SYGVNS. CDR3 nucleotide sequence: TGTGCCAGCAGGGGACAGGGGAACACTGAAGCTTTCTTT. Its protein is CASRGQGNTEAFF. The complete variable domain, with remaining parts taken from reference TRBV25-1 and TRBJ1-1, reads EADIYQTPRYLVIGTGKKITLECSQTMGHDKMYWYQQDPGMELHLIHYSYGVNSTEKGDLSSESTVSRIRTEHFPLTLESARPSHTSQYLCASRGQGNTEAFFGQGTRLTVV.

This clone was recorded a few times. The chain employs TRBV5-4 and TRBJ2-3; D is perhaps TRBD2 (5 bases). This CDR3 comprises 14 residues. The V gene lost 0 bases and the J gene lost 7 bases, with 12 bases spanning the gap. Germline V gene lookup returns CDR1 SGHNT and CDR2 YYREEE (reference sequence). The CDR3, as DNA: TGTGCCAGCAGCTTGGATCCCGAGGGAAATACGCAGTATTTT. This gives the protein CASSLDPEGNTQYF.

This clone was recorded a few times. The rearrangement links TRBV25-1 to TRBJ1-1; TRBD1 is a possible D gene (5 bases). Germline V gene data show CDR1 as MGHDK and CDR2 as SYGVNS. The CDR3 spans 16 residues. V lost 3 bases to trimming and J lost 2 bases, with 16 bases between them. This CDR3 reads CASSDGGAGLNTEAFF. Written as DNA, the CDR3 is TGTGCCAGCAGTGATGGAGGAGCGGGGCTAAACACTGAAGCTTTCTTT.